This T cell receptor (beta chain) was found in a study of blood T cell repertoires in COVID-19. Germline loops: CDR1 SEHNR, CDR2 FQNEAQ (reference sequence). V was trimmed by 2 bases and J by 3 bases, leaving 11 bases between them. The CDR3 has 14 residues. Clones were read by immunoSEQ multiplex PCR, and TCRdb kept only the in-frame ones, dropping some. The sample consists of around 270,000 clones, approximately 85% of them appearing once. This clone was seen more than once but under ten times. The chain joins TRBV7-9 to TRBJ2-7; maybe TRBD2 (5 bases). The TCR sequence derives from a woman between 25 and 40 years old who had recovered from COVID-19. Sequencing input: PBMCs or T cells enriched from blood (not recorded which). Here the CDR3 reads CASSLSGRGYEQYF. The DNA of the CDR3 is TGTGCCAGCAGCTTAAGTGGGAGAGGCTACGAGCAGTACTTC.